Presented here are 25 T cell receptor beta chains from one specimen sequenced in a study of T cell responses to AZD1222 COVID-19 vaccine. The assay was immunoSEQ multiplex PCR, and TCRdb's table has in-frame clones only and misses some. The table includes about 180,000 clones, more than 80% detected once. The sample was peripheral blood, taken 28 days after the second dose of the MenACWY control vaccine. These receptors came from an adult who received the MenACWY meningococcal vaccine as a control.

The chain carries TRBV3-1 (or the pseudogene TRBV3-2) and TRBJ1-2, with 8 bases identical to TRBD1. CDR3 length: 16 residues. Trimming cost V 1 base and J 3 bases; bases outside gene matches: 7. In germline, CDR1 is LGHDT, CDR2 YNNKEL (reference sequence). Here the CDR3 DNA reads TGTGCCAGCAGCCAAGTTCCCGGGACAGGTGACTATGGCTACACCTTC. This codes for CASSQVPGTGDYGYTF.

The chain uses TRBV27 and TRBJ1-2; 7 bases align to TRBD1. CDR1 is MNHEY and CDR2 is SMNVEV in the germline V gene (reference sequence). The CDR3 runs to 13 residues. The V segment lost 4 bases and the J segment 8 bases; nucleotides outside the gene matches: 7. CDR3 bases: TGTGCCAGCAGTTCCATAGACAGGGCGGGCTACACCTTC. Translation: CASSSIDRAGYTF.

This rearrangement joins TRBV29-1 to TRBJ2-5, with TRBD1 identical over 8 bases. CDR3 size: 15 residues. Germline V CDR1 and CDR2: SQVTM, ANQGSEA. The J segment lost 5 bases and the V segment lost 0 bases, leaving 8 bases of the junction unmatched. CDR3 region: CSVEEDRVAVETQYF. For the CDR3, the DNA is TGCAGCGTTGAAGAGGACAGGGTAGCCGTTGAGACCCAGTACTTC. The variable domain in full, with the rest retrieved from reference TRBV29-1 and TRBJ2-5, is SAVISQKPSRDICQRGTSLTIQCQVDSQVTMMFWYRQQPGQSLTLIATANQGSEATYESGFVIDKFPISRPNLTFSTLTVSNMSPEDSSIYLCSVEEDRVAVETQYFGPGTRLLVL.

V usage is TRBV11-2 and J usage is TRBJ1-1, with D uncertain. Germline V gene sequence: CDR1 SGHAT, CDR2 FQNNGV. The CDR3 has 15 residues. Deletions cut 5 bases from V and 4 bases from J, with 17 bases between. CDR3 protein: CASSQAPTGGTEAFF. CDR3 bases: TGTGCCAGCAGCCAAGCCCCAACCGGCGGCACTGAAGCTTTCTTT.

The chain combines TRBV11-2 with TRBJ1-4; tentative D call: TRBD1 (6 bases). Trimming pared 4 bases from V and 8 bases from J, leaving 14 bases between. The CDR3 is 14 amino acids. Germline CDR1 SGHAT, CDR2 FQNNGV. CDR3 sequence reads: CASSSRQAGEKLFF. The CDR3 DNA is TGTGCCAGCAGCTCCCGACAGGCGGGCGAAAAACTGTTTTTT.

The chain recombines TRBV12-5 with TRBJ2-3; D is undetermined. The germline CDR1 and CDR2 sequences are LGHNT and FRNRAP. V was clipped by 2 bases and J by 7 bases, with 10 bases between them. CDR3 size: 13 residues. The CDR3 sequence: CASGLWSSNTQYF. The CDR3 DNA reads as TGTGCTAGTGGTTTGTGGAGTTCTAATACGCAGTATTTT.

The chain's CDR3 is CAWSQGSYEQYF. The CDR3 region has the DNA TGTGCCTGGAGTCAGGGGTCCTACGAGCAGTACTTC. The rearrangement uses TRBV30 and TRBJ2-7; D may be TRBD1 (6 bases). This CDR3 spans 12 amino acids. In germline, CDR1 is GTSNPN, CDR2 SVGIG (reference sequence). The germline V and J ends were trimmed by 2 bases and 1 base, with 6 bases remaining between them.

The CDR3 reads CASTATDYGYTF. The CDR3 bases are TGTGCCAGCACAGCGACGGACTATGGCTACACCTTC. The chain has TRBV6-6 and TRBJ1-2; no firm D call. Trimming took off 7 bases at V and 3 bases at J, with 9 bases between the two ends. Germline CDR1 reads MNHNY; CDR2 reads SVGAGI (reference sequence). The CDR3 covers 12 residues.

J is TRBJ2-7 and V is TRBV5-1; possible D gene TRBD2, 6 bases. Germline CDR1 is SGHRS and CDR2 is YFSETQ. This CDR3 contains 16 residues. Trimming stripped 0 bases from V and 0 bases from J, with 13 bases between. In DNA, the CDR3 is TGCGCCAGCAGCTTGGGGGGGACTCAGAGCTCCTACGAGCAGTACTTC. Its translation is CASSLGGTQSSYEQYF.

The rearrangement joins TRBV30 to TRBJ2-7, with 7 bases lining up with TRBD2. Germline V lookup: CDR1 GTSNPN, CDR2 SVGIG (reference sequence). The CDR3 runs to 17 residues. Trimming cost V 0 bases and J 3 bases; bases outside gene matches: 14. The CDR3 DNA sequence: TGTGCCTGGAGTGTACATTATAGTATGGGGGAGGGCTACGAGCAGTACTTC. It codes for CAWSVHYSMGEGYEQYF.

The chain recombines TRBV7-2 with TRBJ2-7; maybe TRBD1 (5 bases). Germline V gene lookup returns CDR1 SGHTA and CDR2 FQGNSA. V lost 3 bases to trimming and J lost 2 bases, with 8 bases between them. The CDR3 consists of 13 residues. The chain's CDR3 is CASSFPGPYEQYF. CDR3 bases: TGTGCCAGCAGCTTCCCAGGGCCCTACGAGCAGTACTTC.

V and J are TRBV29-1 and TRBJ2-3; D not resolved. CDR1 is SQVTM and CDR2 is ANQGSEA in the germline V gene. The length of the CDR3 is 15 residues. Trimming stripped 1 base from V and 0 bases from J, with 11 bases between. The CDR3 DNA sequence: TGCAGCGTTGAAGGGAAACCGAGGAGCACAGATACGCAGTATTTT. Protein: CSVEGKPRSTDTQYF.

This chain links TRBV24-1 with TRBJ1-1; D ambiguous. The V gene lost 5 bases and the J gene lost 2 bases, with 11 bases spanning the gap. In germline, CDR1 is KGHDR, CDR2 SFDVKD. The CDR3 has 14 amino acids. This CDR3 reads CATSVGSSNTEAFF. In DNA form, the CDR3 reads TGTGCCACCAGTGTAGGGTCCAGTAACACTGAAGCTTTCTTT.

This rearrangement joins TRBV29-1 to TRBJ1-2, with D perhaps matching TRBD1 (5 bases). Germline-derived CDR1 and CDR2 are SQVTM and ANQGSEA. Trimming left V 4 bases short and J 2 bases short, with 8 bases between. This CDR3 comprises 12 residues. This CDR3 reads CSVGQGNYGYTF. The CDR3 DNA follows: TGCAGCGTTGGGCAGGGAAACTATGGCTACACCTTC.

This clone was recorded only once. This chain links TRBV5-1 with TRBJ2-1, with 12 nucleotides matching TRBD1. Germline V gene lookup returns CDR1 SGHRS and CDR2 YFSETQ. The CDR3 totals 18 residues. The junction had 14 bases not matched to a gene; V was cut back by 2 bases and J by 8 bases. The DNA of the CDR3 is TGCGCCAGCAGCTTATCGATTAACCCCGGGACAGGGGGCGATGAGCAGTTCTTC. Its translation: CASSLSINPGTGGDEQFF.

The gene calls are TRBV18 and TRBJ1-1; the D is unclear. The CDR3 totals 13 residues. V lost 2 bases, J lost 6 bases, and 10 bases lay in between. Per the germline V gene, CDR1 is KGHSH and CDR2 is LQKENI. CDR3 nucleotide sequence: TGTGCCAGCTCACCAAACGCCCAGTCTGAAGCTTTCTTT. This encodes CASSPNAQSEAFF.

This clone turned up a few times. CDR3 sequence reads: CASSYPGQPRGYTF. The CDR3 DNA follows: TGTGCCAGCAGTTATCCGGGACAGCCACGGGGCTACACCTTC. The chain couples TRBV6-6 to TRBJ1-2; 7 nucleotides line up with TRBD1. CDR1 MNHNY and CDR2 SVGAGI come from the germline V gene (reference sequence). V lost 3 bases to trimming and J lost 8 bases; unmatched junction nucleotides: 9. CDR3 size: 14 residues.

The V and J genes are TRBV15 and TRBJ2-1; maybe TRBD2 (6 bases). The V and J ends lost 5 bases and 4 bases respectively, with 12 bases between them. Germline V gives CDR1 LNHNV, CDR2 YYDKDF (reference sequence). The length of the CDR3 is 14 residues. The CDR3 loop is CATSRSGTYNEQFF. DNA for the CDR3: TGTGCCACCAGCCGATCCGGGACTTACAATGAGCAGTTCTTC.

The CDR3 is CASSPVSHILGNEQYF. CDR3 sequence (DNA): TGTGCCAGCAGCCCGGTGAGCCACATCCTCGGGAACGAGCAGTACTTC. The chain is built from TRBV27 and TRBJ2-7; D is perhaps TRBD2 (5 bases). V gave up 6 bases and J gave up 5 bases, with 23 bases separating them. The CDR3 is 16 residues long. CDR1 MNHEY and CDR2 SMNVEV come from the germline V gene (reference sequence).

CDR3 sequence reads: CASSERSNQPQHF. The CDR3 nucleotides read TGTGCCAGCAGTGAGCGGAGCAATCAGCCCCAGCATTTT. This chain connects TRBV6-1 to TRBJ1-5; D is ambiguous. CDR1 MNHNS and CDR2 SASEGT come from the germline V gene. The V and J ends lost 3 bases and 1 base respectively, with 4 bases between them. This CDR3 is built from 13 residues.

The V and J genes are TRBV7-2 and TRBJ1-5, with 7 bases aligning to TRBD1. Trimming removed 5 bases from V and 2 bases from J; junction bases left unmatched: 12. The germline V gene has CDR1 SGHTA and CDR2 FQGNSA. There are 17 residues in the CDR3. The DNA of the CDR3 is TGTGCCAGCAGCCTCCGTCCGACAGGGATCGGCAATCAGCCCCAGCATTTT. Translated: CASSLRPTGIGNQPQHF. Full variable domain (missing parts from reference TRBV7-2 and TRBJ1-5): GAGVSQSPSNKVTEKGKDVELRCDPISGHTALYWYRQSLGQGLEFLIYFQGNSAPDKSGLPSDRFSAERTGGSVSTLTIQRTQQEDSAVYLCASSLRPTGIGNQPQHFGDGTRLSIL.

The chain links TRBV21-1 to TRBJ1-1. TRBV21-1 is a listed pseudogene. The CDR3 extends over 16 amino acids. CDR3 sequence (DNA): TGTGCCAGCAGCATTCCCGACGGGAAGAAGAACACTGAAGCTTTCTTT. It specifies CASSIPDGKKNTEAFF.

The rearrangement uses TRBV2 and TRBJ2-2; no clear D. CDR1 is SNHLY and CDR2 is FYNNEI in the germline V gene. This CDR3 has 11 residues. Trimming pared 7 bases from V and 6 bases from J, leaving 6 bases between. CDR3 amino acids: CASTAAGELFF. Here the CDR3 DNA reads TGTGCCAGCACCGCGGCCGGGGAGCTGTTTTTT.

The chain links TRBV27 to TRBJ2-7; D is unclear. The CDR3 is made up of 14 amino acids. The germline V gene encodes CDR1 MNHEY and CDR2 SMNVEV (reference sequence). V was trimmed by 0 bases and J by 4 bases, leaving 10 bases between them. The CDR3 DNA follows: TGTGCCAGCAGTTTATCAGGAGATAGGTACGAGCAGTACTTC. This codes for CASSLSGDRYEQYF.

The rearrangement links TRBV7-9 to TRBJ1-6; D perhaps matches TRBD1 (6 bases). Germline V gives CDR1 SEHNR, CDR2 FQNEAQ (reference sequence). Trimming cost V 5 bases and J 6 bases, with 14 bases left between them. The CDR3 contains 15 residues. DNA for the CDR3: TGTGCCAGCAGCCCGATGGACAGCCCTAATTCACCCCTCCACTTT. This gives the protein CASSPMDSPNSPLHF.